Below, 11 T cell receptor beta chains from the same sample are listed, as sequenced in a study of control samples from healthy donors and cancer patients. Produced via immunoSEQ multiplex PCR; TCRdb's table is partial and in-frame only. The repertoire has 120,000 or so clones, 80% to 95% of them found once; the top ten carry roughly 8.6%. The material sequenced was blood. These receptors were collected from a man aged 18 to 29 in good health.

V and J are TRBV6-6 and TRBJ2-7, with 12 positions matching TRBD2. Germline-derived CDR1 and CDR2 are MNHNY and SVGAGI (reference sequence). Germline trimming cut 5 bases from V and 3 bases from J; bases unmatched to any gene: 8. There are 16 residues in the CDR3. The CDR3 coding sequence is TGTGCCAGCAGTCGTCCCACTAGCGGGGGGAACTACGAGCAGTACTTC. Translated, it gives CASSRPTSGGNYEQYF.

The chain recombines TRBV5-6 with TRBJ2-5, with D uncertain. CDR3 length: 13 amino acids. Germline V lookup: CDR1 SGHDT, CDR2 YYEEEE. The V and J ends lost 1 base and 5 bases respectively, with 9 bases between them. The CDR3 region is CASSLSFSETQYF. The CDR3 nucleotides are TGTGCCAGCAGCTTGTCCTTTTCGGAGACCCAGTACTTC.

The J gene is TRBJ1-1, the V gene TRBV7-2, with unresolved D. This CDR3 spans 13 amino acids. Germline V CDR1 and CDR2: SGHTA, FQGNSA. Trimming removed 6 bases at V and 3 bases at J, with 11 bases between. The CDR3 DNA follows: TGTGCCAGCAGTTCTCGGATGGACACTGAAGCTTTCTTT. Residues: CASSSRMDTEAFF.

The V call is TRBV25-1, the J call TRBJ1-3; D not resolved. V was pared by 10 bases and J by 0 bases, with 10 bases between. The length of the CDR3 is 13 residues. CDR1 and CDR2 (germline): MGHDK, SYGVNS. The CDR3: CATRPFSGNTIYF. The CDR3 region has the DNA TGTGCCACCCGGCCGTTCTCTGGAAACACCATATATTTT.

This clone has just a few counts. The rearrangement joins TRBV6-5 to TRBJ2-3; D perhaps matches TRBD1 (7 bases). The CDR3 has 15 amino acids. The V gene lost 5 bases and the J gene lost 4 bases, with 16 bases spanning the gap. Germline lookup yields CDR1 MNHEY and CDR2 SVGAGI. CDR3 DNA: TGTGCCAGCAGTCCCCAAGGAGGGGGCGCAGATACGCAGTATTTT. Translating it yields CASSPQGGGADTQYF.

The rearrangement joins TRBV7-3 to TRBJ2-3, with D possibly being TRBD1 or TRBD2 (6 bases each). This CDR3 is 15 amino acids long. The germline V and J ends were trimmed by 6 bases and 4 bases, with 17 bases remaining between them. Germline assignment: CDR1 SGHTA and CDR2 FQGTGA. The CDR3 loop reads CASSLGGSGADTQYF. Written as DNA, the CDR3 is TGTGCCAGCAGTTTAGGGGGTTCGGGGGCAGATACGCAGTATTTT.

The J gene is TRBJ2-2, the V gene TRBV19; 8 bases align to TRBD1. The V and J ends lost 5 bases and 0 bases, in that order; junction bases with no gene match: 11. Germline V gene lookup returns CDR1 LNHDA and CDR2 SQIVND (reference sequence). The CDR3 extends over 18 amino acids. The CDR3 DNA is TGTGCCAGTAGTTCGTTTGCCAGGGGGCCGGCGAACACCGGGGAGCTGTTTTTT. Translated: CASSSFARGPANTGELFF.

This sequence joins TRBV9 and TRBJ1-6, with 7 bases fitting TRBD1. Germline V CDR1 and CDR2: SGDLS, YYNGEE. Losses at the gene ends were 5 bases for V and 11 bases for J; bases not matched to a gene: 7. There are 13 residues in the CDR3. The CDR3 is CASRLGGPTPLHF. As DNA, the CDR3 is TGTGCCAGCAGGCTAGGGGGCCCTACACCCCTCCACTTT.

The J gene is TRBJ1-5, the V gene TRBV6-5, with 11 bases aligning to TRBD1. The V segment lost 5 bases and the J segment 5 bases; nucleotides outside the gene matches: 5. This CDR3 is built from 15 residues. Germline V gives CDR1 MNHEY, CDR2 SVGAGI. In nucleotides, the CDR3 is TGTGCCAGCAGTAAGGACAGGGGGCTCTATCAGCCCCAGCATTTT. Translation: CASSKDRGLYQPQHF.

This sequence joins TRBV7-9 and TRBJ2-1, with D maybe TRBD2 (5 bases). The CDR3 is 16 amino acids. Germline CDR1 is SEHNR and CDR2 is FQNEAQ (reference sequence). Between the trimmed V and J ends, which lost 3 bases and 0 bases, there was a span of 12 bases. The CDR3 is CASSFRAVSSYNEQFF. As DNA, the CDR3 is TGTGCCAGCAGCTTCCGAGCGGTGAGCTCCTACAATGAGCAGTTCTTC.

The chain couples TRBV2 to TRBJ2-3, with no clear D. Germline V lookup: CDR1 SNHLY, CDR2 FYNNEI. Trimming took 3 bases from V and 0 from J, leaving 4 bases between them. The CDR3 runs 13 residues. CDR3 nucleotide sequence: TGTGCCAGCAGTGATGTGAGCACAGATACGCAGTATTTT. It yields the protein CASSDVSTDTQYF.